These 5 T cell receptor beta chains were all obtained from the same sample, sequenced in a study of blood T cells in healthy people across ages. Next came a second PCR, run for roughly 7 to 12 cycles, which used a sample-barcoded 5' primer along with a J-beta primer mix. TCRdb re-called the 5' RACE reads with MiXCR, one entry per CDR3 protein. The repertoire has around 900,000 distinct CDR3 sequences, around 30% of them found once; the top ten carry 15% to 20%. Source material: blood. These receptor sequences come from a woman of 80 years or more in good health.

This clonotype was recorded a few times. Possible read error: a much larger clone is one base away. The chain carries TRBV6-2 or TRBV6-3 and TRBJ2-3; no reliable D call. Germline CDR1 MNHEY, CDR2 SVGEGT. CDR3 length equals 11 residues. V was trimmed by 6 bases and J by 6 bases, leaving 7 bases between them. Here the CDR3 reads CASRWWDTQYF. Here the CDR3 DNA reads TGTGCCAGCAGGTGGTGGGATACGCAGTATTTT.

The rearrangement links TRBV9 to TRBJ2-3, with 9 bases identical to TRBD2. The trim removed 1 base at V and 2 bases at J, leaving 5 bases unmatched. The CDR3 spans 16 residues. The germline CDR1 and CDR2 sequences are SGDLS and YYNGEE. Written as DNA, the CDR3 is TGTGCCAGCAGCGTACTGGCTAGCGGGGTCACAGATACGCAGTATTTT. Encoded protein: CASSVLASGVTDTQYF.

In this sample, this clonotype turned up many times. The chain employs TRBV3-1 and TRBJ2-3; D may be TRBD2 (5 bases). This CDR3 is 15 amino acids long. CDR1 and CDR2 (germline): LGHDT, YNNKEL (reference sequence). With 1 base removed from V and 5 bases from J, the gap between germline ends came to 13 bases. Written as DNA, the CDR3 is TGTGCCAGCAGCCAAGTAGGCGGGTCTCGAGATACGCAGTATTTT. Encoded protein: CASSQVGGSRDTQYF.

This chain connects TRBV3-1 to TRBJ1-2; 12 nucleotides agree with TRBD1. The CDR3 length is 19 residues. Germline CDR1 is LGHDT and CDR2 is YNNKEL (reference sequence). The trim removed 4 bases at V and 4 bases at J, leaving 16 bases unmatched. In DNA form, the CDR3 reads TGTGCCAGCAGCCTCCCCCCTCGGGACAGGGGGCAAATAGCCTATGGCTACACCTTC. Protein: CASSLPPRDRGQIAYGYTF.

This clonotype was picked up many times. The chain employs TRBV6-1 and TRBJ2-7, with a tentative D call TRBD2 (5 bases). The CDR3 is made up of 16 amino acids. The ends were cut back, 7 bases at V and 2 bases at J, with 21 bases in the middle. In germline, CDR1 is MNHNS, CDR2 SASEGT. The CDR3 coding sequence is TGTGCCAGCACACCAAAGCGTGGTGGAGGAACCTACGAGCAGTACTTC. This encodes CASTPKRGGGTYEQYF.